This is a list of T cell receptor beta chains from one sample in a study of shared clonotypes between healthy human individuals. Generated by immunoSEQ multiplex PCR, the TCRdb table keeps only in-frame clones and is missing some. The table shows 800,000 or so clones, with about 96% occurring only once. The source material was naive CD8+ T cells sorted from blood. The receptors shown here come from a man younger than 45 in good health. Each CDR3 is given with its conserved first and last residue. A D gene is named only where the DNA matches it firmly. Rows may omit the clone size; those that give it use once, few, many or a size class.

D gene	V gene	clone size	J gene	CDR3 protein	CDR3 DNA
TRBD1	TRBV27	once	TRBJ1-3	CASSHIGTGVVGNTIYF	TGTGCCAGCAGCCACATCGGGACAGGGGTGGTTGGAAACACCATATATTTT
-	TRBV7-2	few	TRBJ2-7	CASSPGPAAYEQYF	TGTGCCAGCAGCCCGGGACCCGCGGCCTACGAGCAGTACTTC
-	TRBV7-9	-	TRBJ2-7	CASSTNAPLGEYF	TGTGCCAGCAGCACGAACGCCCCTTTGGGGGAGTACTTC
TRBD2	TRBV5-1	-	TRBJ2-2	CASSLRLAVTGELFF	TGCGCCAGCAGCTTGAGACTAGCCGTAACCGGGGAGCTGTTTTTT
-	TRBV6-4	once	TRBJ2-1	CASSDLYNEQFF	TGTGCCAGCAGTGACCTCTACAATGAGCAGTTCTTC
-	TRBV9	-	TRBJ1-2	CASSPGGYGYTF	TGTGCCAGCAGCCCCGGGGGGTATGGCTACACCTTC
TRBD1	TRBV12-5	-	TRBJ1-2	CASGLEQGIGMGYTF	TGTGCTAGTGGTTTGGAACAGGGGATAGGTATGGGCTACACCTTC
-	TRBV2	-	TRBJ2-7	CASSEAGVRGYEQYF	TGTGCCAGCAGTGAAGCCGGGGTTAGGGGCTACGAGCAGTACTTC
-	TRBV19	-	TRBJ2-7	CASSRQIAYEQYF	TGTGCCAGTAGCCGACAGATAGCTTACGAGCAGTACTTC
-	TRBV7-9	-	TRBJ2-2	CASSWTGTATGELFF	TGTGCCAGCAGCTGGACCGGGACGGCAACCGGGGAGCTGTTTTTT
TRBD2	TRBV27	-	TRBJ2-1	CASHIAGEGNEQFF	TGTGCCTCCCATATAGCGGGGGAGGGGAATGAGCAGTTCTTC
TRBD1	TRBV27	-	TRBJ2-1	CASKPDPAGGIDEQFF	TGTGCCAGCAAACCCGACCCGGCAGGGGGCATCGATGAGCAGTTCTTC
TRBD2	TRBV15	-	TRBJ2-3	CATSGLAVQDTQYF	TGTGCCACCAGCGGACTAGCCGTACAAGATACGCAGTATTTT
TRBD1	TRBV19	-	TRBJ1-5	CASHRGPGQLSNQPQHF	TGTGCCAGTCACAGGGGTCCGGGACAGTTATCCAATCAGCCCCAGCATTTT
-	TRBV5-6	-	TRBJ2-5	CASGLEGAYQETQYF	TGTGCCAGCGGCCTGGAGGGGGCTTACCAAGAGACCCAGTACTTC
-	TRBV19	-	TRBJ1-1	CASSIGNKNTEAFF	TGTGCCAGTAGTATAGGTAACAAGAACACTGAAGCTTTCTTT
TRBD1	TRBV5-1	-	TRBJ1-3	CASSSTGTGNTIYF	TGCGCCAGCAGCTCGACAGGGACAGGAAACACCATATATTTT
-	TRBV9	-	TRBJ2-3	CASSVEGFSSTDTQYF	TGTGCCAGCAGCGTAGAGGGTTTTTCCAGCACAGATACGCAGTATTTT
-	TRBV29-1	-	TRBJ2-7	CSVGGGSYEQYF	TGCAGCGTTGGAGGGGGTTCCTACGAGCAGTACTTC
-	TRBV4-3	once	TRBJ2-1	CASSQDAYNEQFF	TGCGCCAGCAGCCAAGACGCTTACAATGAGCAGTTCTTC
-	TRBV11-2	-	TRBJ1-1	CASSPLKNTEAFF	TGTGCCAGCAGCCCCCTTAAGAACACTGAAGCTTTCTTT
-	TRBV7-9	-	TRBJ2-6	CASSPWALSSGANVLTF	TGTGCCAGCAGCCCATGGGCCTTAAGCTCTGGGGCCAACGTCCTGACTTTC
TRBD1	TRBV28	-	TRBJ2-5	CASSLLDRGQETQYF	TGTGCCAGCAGTTTACTGGACAGGGGCCAGGAGACCCAGTACTTC
-	TRBV6-1	-	TRBJ2-7	CASSSHPRATYEQYF	TGTGCCAGCAGTTCCCACCCCAGGGCCACCTACGAGCAGTACTTC
TRBD2	TRBV29-1	-	TRBJ2-3	CSGLGTSGKNGVTDTQYF	TGCAGCGGGCTAGGGACTAGCGGGAAGAATGGTGTTACAGATACGCAGTATTTT
-	TRBV11-2	-	TRBJ2-7	CASSLGPRYEQYF	TGTGCCAGCAGCTTAGGTCCCAGGTACGAGCAGTACTTC
-	TRBV11-3	-	TRBJ1-3	CASSFGADSGNTIYF	TGTGCCAGCAGCTTCGGGGCTGACTCTGGAAACACCATATATTTT
-	TRBV27	-	TRBJ2-7	CASSSTGFEQYF	TGTGCCAGCAGCTCCACAGGGTTCGAGCAGTACTTC
-	TRBV28	-	TRBJ2-7	CASSLFRGYEQYF	TGTGCCAGCAGTTTGTTTCGTGGGTACGAGCAGTACTTC
-	TRBV19	-	TRBJ2-3	CASTTGTLTPYTDTQYF	TGTGCCAGTACCACGGGGACCCTTACTCCCTACACAGATACGCAGTATTTT
-	TRBV15	-	TRBJ2-2	CATSRDEAYANTGELFF	TGTGCCACCAGCAGAGATGAAGCCTACGCGAACACCGGGGAGCTGTTTTTT
-	TRBV29-1	-	TRBJ2-7	CSVRLDGGPFYEQYF	TGCAGCGTTAGGCTGGACGGCGGTCCCTTTTACGAGCAGTACTTC
TRBD1	TRBV25-1	-	TRBJ1-1	CASRQGLNTEAFF	TGTGCCAGCAGACAGGGGCTGAACACTGAAGCTTTCTTT
-	TRBV7-2	-	TRBJ1-1	CASCRDIIDAEAFF	TGTGCCAGCTGTCGGGATATTATTGATGCTGAAGCTTTCTTT
-	TRBV7-9	-	TRBJ2-7	CASRGDSSYEQYF	TGTGCCAGCAGAGGAGACAGCTCCTACGAGCAGTACTTC
-	TRBV5-1	few	TRBJ2-7	CASSSSGTASYEQYF	TGCGCCAGCAGCTCCTCCGGGACCGCGTCCTACGAGCAGTACTTC
-	TRBV5-6	once	TRBJ1-1	CAAGGNTEAFF	TGTGCCGCCGGGGGGAACACTGAAGCTTTCTTT
TRBD2	TRBV11-3	once	TRBJ2-3	CASSSHVLAGVPDTQYF	TGTGCCAGCAGCTCCCATGTGCTAGCGGGAGTTCCAGATACGCAGTATTTT
-	TRBV5-8	-	TRBJ1-1	CASSLGHWTEAFF	TGTGCCAGCAGCTTAGGGCATTGGACTGAAGCTTTCTTT
TRBD1	TRBV10-3	-	TRBJ2-2	CAISDLGQGSGELFF	TGTGCCATCAGTGACCTCGGACAGGGTAGCGGGGAGCTGTTTTTT
-	TRBV23-1	-	TRBJ1-2	CAIRTGPTF	TGCGCCATCAGAACCGGGCCCACCTTC
TRBD2	TRBV6-6	-	TRBJ2-7	CASSLEGLAGNF	TGTGCCAGCAGTTTGGAGGGACTAGCGGGAAACTTC
-	TRBV7-6	-	TRBJ2-2	CASGFVEAGELFF	TGTGCCAGCGGCTTCGTTGAAGCCGGGGAGCTGTTTTTT
-	TRBV18	once	TRBJ2-7	CASSQDTAGSRPYEQYF	TGTGCCAGCTCACAGGACACAGCAGGGTCCCGGCCCTACGAGCAGTACTTC
-	TRBV9	-	TRBJ1-2	CASSTRTYGYTF	TGTGCCAGCAGCACCCGGACCTATGGCTACACCTTC
-	TRBV7-2	-	TRBJ2-1	CASSLAVYSEQFF	TGTGCCAGCAGCTTAGCAGTGTACTCGGAGCAGTTCTTC
-	TRBV5-4	-	TRBJ2-7	CASSLRADEQYF	TGTGCCAGCAGCTTAAGGGCGGACGAGCAGTACTTC
-	TRBV5-1	-	TRBJ2-7	CASSLGGKYYEQYF	TGCGCCAGCAGCTTAGGCGGGAAATACTACGAGCAGTACTTC
-	TRBV6-8	-	TRBJ2-1	CASSYPWDSPSLNEQFF	TGTGCCAGCAGTTACCCTTGGGACTCACCGAGCCTTAATGAGCAGTTCTTC
-	TRBV19	once	TRBJ1-5	CATRPQTTGSNQPQHF	TGTGCCACCCGTCCCCAGACAACGGGTAGCAATCAGCCCCAGCATTTT
-	TRBV7-9	-	TRBJ2-7	CASSSPRGAYEQYF	TGTGCCAGCAGCTCCCCACGTGGCGCCTACGAGCAGTACTTC
-	TRBV9	-	TRBJ2-3	CASSVNRASSTDTQYF	TGTGCCAGCAGCGTTAACAGGGCTTCTAGCACAGATACGCAGTATTTT
-	TRBV6-5	-	TRBJ2-7	CASSYSGFSYEQYF	TGTGCCAGCAGTTACTCAGGGTTCTCCTACGAGCAGTACTTC
-	TRBV29-1	-	TRBJ2-5	CSVEGFREETQYF	TGCAGCGTTGAAGGGTTCAGGGAGGAGACCCAGTACTTC
-	TRBV27	-	TRBJ1-5	CASSFGQGIQPQHF	TGTGCCAGCAGTTTTGGACAAGGGATTCAGCCCCAGCATTTT
TRBD2	TRBV7-3	-	TRBJ2-7	CASSSGTSGSYEQYF	TGTGCCAGCAGTTCCGGGACTAGCGGGTCCTACGAGCAGTACTTC
TRBD2	TRBV10-3	-	TRBJ2-2	CAISEGGAGDTGELFF	TGTGCCATCAGTGAGGGCGGAGCGGGAGACACCGGGGAGCTGTTTTTT